The rows below give T cell receptor beta chains drawn from one sample of a study of T-cell memory formation after mild COVID-19. TCRdb analysed the 5' RACE reads with MiXCR anew, one entry per CDR3 protein. The repertoire has 400,000 to 500,000 distinct CDR3 sequences, 20% to 30% of them found once; the top ten carry around 9%. Input material: PBMCs or a T cell subset sorted from them (not recorded which). Receptors originate from an adult woman who had mild COVID-19 (a few samples of this study predate the infection). Cell type and time point are not known. Both conserved end residues are part of each CDR3. The D gene is left open where the match is weak. Clone size appears in some rows only: once, few, many, or a class for an expanded clone.

clone size: -
D gene: -
J gene: TRBJ2-2
CDR3 length: 13
V gene: TRBV7-2
CDR3 protein: CASGERNTGELFF
CDR3 DNA: TGTGCCAGCGGGGAGCGGAACACCGGGGAGCTGTTTTTT

clone size: -
D gene: TRBD2
J gene: TRBJ2-1
CDR3 length: 16
V gene: TRBV5-1
CDR3 protein: CASVLAGDSPYNEQFF
CDR3 DNA: TGCGCCAGCGTACTAGCGGGGGACAGTCCCTACAATGAGCAGTTCTTC

clone size: few
D gene: TRBD2
J gene: TRBJ2-3
CDR3 length: 18
V gene: TRBV12-3/TRBV12-4
CDR3 protein: CASSSPGLARLSTDTQYF
CDR3 DNA: TGTGCCAGCAGTTCCCCGGGACTAGCACGGCTAAGCACAGATACGCAGTATTTT

clone size: few
D gene: -
J gene: TRBJ2-7
CDR3 length: 16
V gene: TRBV11-2
CDR3 protein: CASSTVGSRSSYEQYF
CDR3 DNA: TGTGCCAGCAGCACCGTCGGTTCGAGGAGCTCCTACGAGCAGTACTTC

clone size: -
D gene: -
J gene: TRBJ2-3
CDR3 length: 14
V gene: TRBV4-3
CDR3 protein: CASSQDAGTDTQYF
CDR3 DNA: TGCGCCAGCAGCCAAGATGCGGGCACAGATACGCAGTATTTT

clone size: few
D gene: -
J gene: TRBJ2-5
CDR3 length: 15
V gene: TRBV5-1
CDR3 protein: CASSLEVFRRETQYF
CDR3 DNA: TGCGCCAGCAGCTTGGAGGTCTTTAGACGGGAGACCCAGTACTTC

clone size: -
D gene: TRBD2
J gene: TRBJ2-1
CDR3 length: 15
V gene: TRBV7-6
CDR3 protein: CASSERASGRNEQFF
CDR3 DNA: TGTGCCAGCAGCGAGAGGGCTAGCGGGAGGAATGAGCAGTTCTTC

clone size: few
D gene: -
J gene: TRBJ2-3
CDR3 length: 16
V gene: TRBV24-1
CDR3 protein: CATSEPYTAGTDTQYF
CDR3 DNA: TGTGCCACCAGTGAGCCTTACACGGCAGGCACAGATACGCAGTATTTT

clone size: -
D gene: -
J gene: TRBJ1-5
CDR3 length: 15
V gene: TRBV7-2
CDR3 protein: CASSSHPNGNQPQHF
CDR3 DNA: TGTGCCAGCAGCTCCCACCCGAATGGTAATCAGCCCCAGCATTTT

clone size: once
D gene: -
J gene: TRBJ2-5
CDR3 length: 16
V gene: TRBV13
CDR3 protein: CASSLLQQGGAETQYF
CDR3 DNA: TGTGCCAGCAGCCTACTTCAGCAGGGGGGCGCAGAGACCCAGTACTTC

clone size: few
D gene: -
J gene: TRBJ2-1
CDR3 length: 18
V gene: TRBV3-2
CDR3 protein: CASSQVAAGGPPYNEQFF
CDR3 DNA: TGTGCCAGCAGCCAAGTTGCGGCGGGAGGGCCCCCCTACAATGAGCAGTTCTTC

clone size: -
D gene: TRBD1
J gene: TRBJ1-2
CDR3 length: 16
V gene: TRBV3-1
CDR3 protein: CASSQAAGQKIYGYTF
CDR3 DNA: TGTGCCAGCAGCCAAGCGGCGGGACAGAAAATCTATGGCTACACCTTC

clone size: -
D gene: TRBD1
J gene: TRBJ2-2
CDR3 length: 13
V gene: TRBV7-3
CDR3 protein: CASSSGTAGELFF
CDR3 DNA: TGTGCCAGCAGCTCCGGGACAGCGGGGGAGCTGTTTTTT

clone size: -
D gene: TRBD2
J gene: TRBJ2-1
CDR3 length: 15
V gene: TRBV27
CDR3 protein: CASSSLAGGGGEQFF
CDR3 DNA: TGTGCCAGCAGTTCGCTAGCGGGAGGAGGGGGTGAGCAGTTCTTC

clone size: -
D gene: TRBD2
J gene: TRBJ2-7
CDR3 length: 15
V gene: TRBV20-1
CDR3 protein: CSARVSGTSSYEQYF
CDR3 DNA: TGCAGTGCTAGAGTCAGCGGGACCTCCTCCTACGAGCAGTACTTC

clone size: -
D gene: -
J gene: TRBJ2-5
CDR3 length: 15
V gene: TRBV15
CDR3 protein: CATSRGGTASETQYF
CDR3 DNA: TGTGCCACCAGCAGAGGGGGAACGGCCTCGGAGACCCAGTACTTC

clone size: few
D gene: -
J gene: TRBJ2-7
CDR3 length: 13
V gene: TRBV10-3
CDR3 protein: CAISEANRGEQYF
CDR3 DNA: TGTGCCATCAGTGAGGCGAATAGGGGGGAGCAGTACTTC

clone size: -
D gene: TRBD2
J gene: TRBJ2-1
CDR3 length: 15
V gene: TRBV4-1
CDR3 protein: CASSQATAGGRKQFF
CDR3 DNA: TGCGCCAGCAGCCAAGCGACGGCGGGAGGCAGGAAGCAGTTCTTC

clone size: few
D gene: -
J gene: TRBJ1-4
CDR3 length: 13
V gene: TRBV7-9
CDR3 protein: CASSPGANEKLFF
CDR3 DNA: TGTGCCAGCAGCCCAGGGGCTAATGAAAAACTGTTTTTT

clone size: -
D gene: -
J gene: TRBJ1-3
CDR3 length: 15
V gene: TRBV5-4
CDR3 protein: CASSLDGRAGNTIYF
CDR3 DNA: TGTGCCAGCAGCTTGGATGGGCGGGCTGGAAACACCATATATTTT

clone size: few
D gene: -
J gene: TRBJ2-3
CDR3 length: 15
V gene: TRBV2
CDR3 protein: CASSELSGETDTQYF
CDR3 DNA: TGTGCCAGCAGTGAACTTTCAGGGGAAACAGATACGCAGTATTTT

clone size: few
D gene: -
J gene: TRBJ1-5
CDR3 length: 14
V gene: TRBV10-3
CDR3 protein: CAISAAGGNQPQHF
CDR3 DNA: TGTGCCATCAGTGCGGCGGGGGGCAATCAGCCCCAGCATTTT

clone size: few
D gene: TRBD1
J gene: TRBJ1-6
CDR3 length: 13
V gene: TRBV20-1
CDR3 protein: CSAGQGYNSPLHF
CDR3 DNA: TGCAGTGCGGGACAGGGTTATAATTCACCCCTCCACTTT

clone size: -
D gene: -
J gene: TRBJ2-5
CDR3 length: 13
V gene: TRBV5-1
CDR3 protein: CASSPGTLGTQYF
CDR3 DNA: TGCGCCAGCAGCCCCGGGACCCTGGGGACCCAGTACTTC

clone size: -
D gene: -
J gene: TRBJ1-3
CDR3 length: 14
V gene: TRBV9
CDR3 protein: CASSADTSGNTIYF
CDR3 DNA: TGTGCCAGCAGCGCCGACACCTCTGGAAACACCATATATTTT

clone size: -
D gene: -
J gene: TRBJ2-1
CDR3 length: 12
V gene: TRBV25-1
CDR3 protein: CASSEYEGRQFF
CDR3 DNA: TGTGCCAGCAGTGAATATGAGGGGCGGCAGTTCTTC

clone size: -
D gene: -
J gene: TRBJ2-5
CDR3 length: 15
V gene: TRBV5-1
CDR3 protein: CASSLSGRSQETQYF
CDR3 DNA: TGCGCCAGCAGCCTTAGCGGAAGATCTCAAGAGACCCAGTACTTC

clone size: many
D gene: TRBD1
J gene: TRBJ1-2
CDR3 length: 13
V gene: TRBV5-1
CDR3 protein: CASSHGTGSGYTF
CDR3 DNA: TGCGCCAGCAGCCATGGGACAGGGAGCGGCTACACCTTC

clone size: -
D gene: -
J gene: TRBJ1-1
CDR3 length: 15
V gene: TRBV7-2
CDR3 protein: CASSLGWGGNTEAFF
CDR3 DNA: TGTGCCAGCAGCCTCGGCTGGGGAGGGAACACTGAAGCTTTCTTT

clone size: -
D gene: -
J gene: TRBJ1-1
CDR3 length: 15
V gene: TRBV29-1
CDR3 protein: CSVERAGDPNTEAFF
CDR3 DNA: TGCAGCGTTGAACGGGCAGGGGATCCGAACACTGAAGCTTTCTTT

clone size: few
D gene: -
J gene: TRBJ2-5
CDR3 length: 15
V gene: TRBV20-1
CDR3 protein: CSASPSWGAQETQYF
CDR3 DNA: TGCAGTGCTTCTCCTAGCTGGGGGGCCCAAGAGACCCAGTACTTC

clone size: once
D gene: TRBD1
J gene: TRBJ1-4
CDR3 length: 15
V gene: TRBV27
CDR3 protein: CASTTLDRVGEKLFF
CDR3 DNA: TGTGCCAGCACCACCCTCGACAGGGTGGGCGAAAAACTGTTTTTT

clone size: -
D gene: -
J gene: TRBJ1-2
CDR3 length: 13
V gene: TRBV7-8
CDR3 protein: CASRPDRHRGYTF
CDR3 DNA: TGTGCCAGCAGACCTGACAGGCACAGGGGCTACACCTTC

clone size: few
D gene: -
J gene: TRBJ2-7
CDR3 length: 15
V gene: TRBV5-1
CDR3 protein: CASSAGTASRYEQYF
CDR3 DNA: TGCGCCAGCAGCGCCGGGACCGCCTCCCGTTACGAGCAGTACTTC

clone size: -
D gene: -
J gene: TRBJ2-3
CDR3 length: 16
V gene: TRBV18
CDR3 protein: CASPFTEGRTTDTQYF
CDR3 DNA: TGTGCCAGCCCCTTCACTGAGGGCCGGACCACAGATACGCAGTATTTT

clone size: few
D gene: -
J gene: TRBJ1-2
CDR3 length: 14
V gene: TRBV7-9
CDR3 protein: CASSLGVGGYGYTF
CDR3 DNA: TGTGCCAGCAGCTTAGGTGTCGGGGGCTATGGCTACACCTTC

clone size: many
D gene: TRBD1
J gene: TRBJ2-2
CDR3 length: 18
V gene: TRBV24-1
CDR3 protein: CATSDSPWGTGRSGELFF
CDR3 DNA: TGTGCCACCAGTGATTCACCGTGGGGGACAGGTCGGTCCGGGGAGCTGTTTTTT

clone size: -
D gene: TRBD2
J gene: TRBJ2-1
CDR3 length: 15
V gene: TRBV20-1
CDR3 protein: CSARLAGDMGDEQFF
CDR3 DNA: TGCAGTGCTAGACTAGCGGGAGATATGGGGGATGAGCAGTTCTTC

clone size: -
D gene: -
J gene: TRBJ2-1
CDR3 length: 14
V gene: TRBV7-9
CDR3 protein: CASSLDGFYNEQFF
CDR3 DNA: TGTGCCAGCAGCTTAGACGGTTTCTACAATGAGCAGTTCTTC

clone size: -
D gene: -
J gene: TRBJ1-1
CDR3 length: 14
V gene: TRBV5-1
CDR3 protein: CASSSQHMNTEAFF
CDR3 DNA: TGCGCCAGCAGCTCTCAGCACATGAACACTGAAGCTTTCTTT

clone size: -
D gene: -
J gene: TRBJ2-1
CDR3 length: 16
V gene: TRBV7-6
CDR3 protein: CASSSTTGSSYNEQFF
CDR3 DNA: TGTGCCAGCAGTTCTACTACAGGGAGCTCCTACAATGAGCAGTTCTTC

clone size: -
D gene: -
J gene: TRBJ1-5
CDR3 length: 15
V gene: TRBV12-3/TRBV12-4
CDR3 protein: CASSSSGGGNQPQHF
CDR3 DNA: TGTGCCAGCAGTTCCTCTGGGGGAGGCAATCAGCCCCAGCATTTT

clone size: few
D gene: -
J gene: TRBJ1-5
CDR3 length: 16
V gene: TRBV12-3/TRBV12-4
CDR3 protein: CASSLGPRGSNQPQHF
CDR3 DNA: TGTGCCAGCAGTTTAGGCCCCAGGGGTAGCAATCAGCCCCAGCATTTT

clone size: -
D gene: -
J gene: TRBJ1-1
CDR3 length: 13
V gene: TRBV6-5
CDR3 protein: CASRRDWVTEAFF
CDR3 DNA: TGTGCCAGCAGGCGTGATTGGGTCACTGAAGCTTTCTTT

clone size: -
D gene: -
J gene: TRBJ2-7
CDR3 length: 13
V gene: TRBV9
CDR3 protein: CASSVGDPYEQYF
CDR3 DNA: TGTGCCAGCAGCGTAGGAGACCCCTACGAGCAGTACTTC

clone size: few
D gene: -
J gene: TRBJ1-2
CDR3 length: 16
V gene: TRBV7-9
CDR3 protein: CASSSDSRGDHYGYTF
CDR3 DNA: TGTGCCAGCAGCTCCGATTCAAGGGGGGACCACTATGGCTACACCTTC

clone size: -
D gene: -
J gene: TRBJ2-7
CDR3 length: 16
V gene: TRBV5-1
CDR3 protein: CASSLASGPPPYEQYF
CDR3 DNA: TGCGCCAGCAGCTTGGCCTCCGGCCCCCCACCGTACGAGCAGTACTTC

clone size: few
D gene: -
J gene: TRBJ2-7
CDR3 length: 11
V gene: TRBV29-1
CDR3 protein: CSVGGVSEQYF
CDR3 DNA: TGCAGCGTTGGAGGTGTCTCCGAGCAGTACTTC

clone size: -
D gene: TRBD1
J gene: TRBJ2-1
CDR3 length: 20
V gene: TRBV18
CDR3 protein: CASSPGTSPPPGQGANEQFF
CDR3 DNA: TGTGCCAGCTCACCGGGTACATCCCCGCCCCCGGGACAGGGGGCCAATGAGCAGTTCTTC

clone size: few
D gene: TRBD1
J gene: TRBJ2-5
CDR3 length: 16
V gene: TRBV5-1
CDR3 protein: CASSLSYETRGSTQYF
CDR3 DNA: TGCGCCAGCAGCTTGAGTTATGAAACCAGGGGGAGCACCCAGTACTTC